This T cell receptor beta chain comes out of a study of early stage breast cancer tumors. Background on the study: Samples were sequenced at around 10-fold average coverage. Study results and caveats: Most shared enriched TCRB sequences were commonly generated ones. Chain pairing and CD4, CD8 or FOXP3 expression were not captured.

A note on this clone: Its antigen is as yet unknown.

The protocol was immunoSEQ multiplex PCR, while the TCRdb copy is restricted to in-frame clones and leaves out a portion. The table records about 48,000 clones, roughly four fifths of them present only once. This TCR derives from a person aged 50-59 years with breast cancer. Source material: blood.

CDR3 nucleotide sequence: TGTGCCAGCAGAATAGAGAACGACTCCTACGAGCAGTACTTC. Translated, it gives CASRIENDSYEQYF. The chain is built from TRBV2 and TRBJ2-7; D is unclear. The V gene's germline CDR1 is SNHLY and CDR2 FYNNEI. V lost 6 bases to trimming and J lost 0 bases, with 12 bases between them. This CDR3 has 14 residues.